Sequencing of this TCR beta chain was carried out in a study of control samples from healthy donors and cancer patients. Data came from immunoSEQ multiplex PCR; TCRdb stores just in-frame clones and leaves some out. This sample has tens of thousands of clones, with about 94% found just once. The germline V gene encodes CDR1 ENHRY and CDR2 SYGVKD. The CDR3 is 16 residues long. J lost 4 bases, V lost 3 bases, and 8 bases had no gene match. Sequencing was done on a sample of blood. This clonotype was sampled from a woman between 45 and 65 years old in good health. The rearrangement joins TRBV10-3 to TRBJ1-4; 7 nucleotides align to TRBD1. The CDR3 coding sequence is TGTGCCATCAGTGAAAGTGGGACAGACGATAATGAAAAACTGTTTTTT. This codes for CAISESGTDDNEKLFF.